A selection of T cell receptor beta chains follows, all from one sample in a study of cytomegalovirus exposure and HLA in healthy donors. This table comes from immunoSEQ multiplex PCR, and its TCRdb copy is limited to in-frame clones, with some not included. The table records about 97,000 clones, roughly 94% of them present only once. Sequencing was performed on PBMCs. The origin of the receptors is a woman between 18 and 29 years old in good health and CMV-seronegative. Both conserved end residues are part of each CDR3. A D gene is named only where the DNA matches it firmly. Size values are once, few and many counts, or a class for expanded clones, and some rows have none.

TRBD2	.	TRBJ2-3	TRBV29-1	TGCAGCGTTGAAGGAGCAGCGGGAAGGAAGTTAGATACGCAGTATTTT	CSVEGAAGRKLDTQYF
TRBD1	.	TRBJ1-3	TRBV18	TGTGCCAGCTCACGACTGGACAGGGCGACTGGAAACACCATATATTTT	CASSRLDRATGNTIYF
.	.	TRBJ2-3	TRBV5-1	TGCGCCAGCAGCCCGCAGGGTGCTAGCACAGATACGCAGTATTTT	CASSPQGASTDTQYF
.	.	TRBJ2-3	TRBV6-5	TGTGCCAGCACCTCTCCGGTGCTGGATACGCAGTATTTT	CASTSPVLDTQYF
.	once	TRBJ1-1	TRBV5-4	TGTGCCAGCAGCTTCCCCGGGAACACTGAAGCTTTCTTT	CASSFPGNTEAFF
TRBD2	.	TRBJ2-7	TRBV5-6	TGTGCCAGCAGCCAAGGTGCGGGGGGGGCGCACTACGAGCAGTACTTC	CASSQGAGGAHYEQYF
.	.	TRBJ2-7	TRBV5-1	TGCGCCAGCACCCTAACGGGGGACAGCCGAGAGGAGTACTTC	CASTLTGDSREEYF
.	.	TRBJ2-2	TRBV19	TGTGCCAGTAACTCCCCAAGGGGGGGAGGGGGCACCGGGGAGCTGTTTTTT	CASNSPRGGGGTGELFF
TRBD1	once	TRBJ2-1	TRBV6-1	TGTGCCAGCGTAGAAGGGGGCGGGTCCTACAATGAGCAGTTCTTC	CASVEGGGSYNEQFF
.	once	TRBJ1-1	TRBV29-1	TGCAGCTCCGCCGGGGGCAGCGGGATTACTGAAGCTTTCTTT	CSSAGGSGITEAFF
.	.	TRBJ2-7	TRBV27	TGTGCCAGCAGTTTAACCTCAGGGGACGCGGGTACCTACGAGCAGTACTTC	CASSLTSGDAGTYEQYF
TRBD2	.	TRBJ2-3	TRBV7-9	TGTGCCAGCAGCTCATGGTCCGGGACTAGCGGGGGGCCCACAGATACGCAGTATTTT	CASSSWSGTSGGPTDTQYF
.	.	TRBJ1-4	TRBV6-6	TGTGCCAGCAGTTACCCTATGCAACAGGGCCACGAAAAACTGTTTTTT	CASSYPMQQGHEKLFF
TRBD2	.	TRBJ2-3	TRBV5-4	TGTGCCAGCAGCCTCCCAGGAGCGGGGGGGAGAGATACGCAGTATTTT	CASSLPGAGGRDTQYF
TRBD2	.	TRBJ2-1	TRBV7-8	TGTGCCAGCAGCCCCCCCGGGGGGAATGAGCAGTTCTTC	CASSPPGGNEQFF
.	.	TRBJ1-5	TRBV2	TGTGCCAGCAGTGAACGGGGAATTCAGCCCCAGCATTTT	CASSERGIQPQHF
.	.	TRBJ2-1	TRBV10-2	TGCGCCAGCAGCAAACTGGATGAGCAGTTCTTC	CASSKLDEQFF
TRBD2	.	TRBJ2-7	TRBV4-3	TGCGCCAGCAGCCAAGATATAACGGGGGGGCTCGAGCAGTACTTC	CASSQDITGGLEQYF
TRBD1	once	TRBJ1-5	TRBV28	TGTGCCAGTCCGACAGGGGCAGTCAATCAGCCCCAGCATTTT	CASPTGAVNQPQHF
TRBD2	.	TRBJ2-7	TRBV9	TGTGCCAGCAGCTCCTACTCCGGGACTACTAACGAGCAGTACTTC	CASSSYSGTTNEQYF
TRBD2	.	TRBJ2-1	TRBV9	TGTGCCAGCAGCGTAGTTCGTGGATGGGGACTAGCGGGAGACTCGTCCTACAATGAGCAGTTCTTC	CASSVVRGWGLAGDSSYNEQFF
TRBD1	.	TRBJ1-5	TRBV19	TGTGCCAGTATTACAGGGGGCCTTAGCAATCAGCCCCAGCATTTT	CASITGGLSNQPQHF
.	once	TRBJ1-4	TRBV11-2	TGTGCCAGCAGCTCGGGACTGCCCGTTAATGAAAAACTGTTTTTT	CASSSGLPVNEKLFF
TRBD2	.	TRBJ2-2	TRBV7-2	TGTGCCAGTCCGGGGAGGGGAAGGTGGACCGGGGAGCTGTTTTTT	CASPGRGRWTGELFF
.	.	TRBJ2-3	TRBV15	TGTGCCACCAGCAGAGGTTGGGGCAGCACAGATACGCAGTATTTT	CATSRGWGSTDTQYF
TRBD2	.	TRBJ2-1	TRBV6-6	TGTGCCAGCAGTCCTACCAGCGGGGGGGCCGGGAATGAGCAGTTCTTC	CASSPTSGGAGNEQFF
TRBD2	.	TRBJ2-7	TRBV6-8	TGTGCCAGCAGAAGACTAGCGGTAGCCTACGAGCAGTACTTC	CASRRLAVAYEQYF
.	.	TRBJ2-7	TRBV7-2	TGTGCCAGCCGGCGTCGAGACAACCTCGCCTACGAGCAGTACTTC	CASRRRDNLAYEQYF
.	.	TRBJ2-5	TRBV18	TGTGCCAGCTCACTGTTCAGTCAAGAGACCCAGTACTTC	CASSLFSQETQYF
.	.	TRBJ2-7	TRBV10-2	TGCGCCAGCAGTGCCCAGAGATACCGGGCCTACGAGCAGTACTTC	CASSAQRYRAYEQYF
.	.	TRBJ2-7	TRBV5-4	TGTGCCAGCAGCGTACCGGGACAAAGCTCCTACGAGCAGTACTTC	CASSVPGQSSYEQYF
.	once	TRBJ2-5	TRBV4-2	TGTGCCAGCAGCCAAGATGTGCGAGAGACCCAGTACTTC	CASSQDVRETQYF
TRBD2	.	TRBJ2-5	TRBV6-1	TGTGCCAGCAGTGGCGGGGGGGCCCAAGAGACCCAGTACTTC	CASSGGGAQETQYF
.	.	TRBJ2-1	TRBV5-1	TGCGCCAGCAGCTTGGTAACAGACCCCTACAATGAGCAGTTCTTC	CASSLVTDPYNEQFF
.	.	TRBJ2-5	TRBV11-2	TGTGCCAGCAGCCGTCCAGACAGGAAAGAGACCCAGTACTTC	CASSRPDRKETQYF
.	.	TRBJ1-3	TRBV7-6	TGTGCCAGCAGCATACAGGCCCTCTCTGGAAACACCATATATTTT	CASSIQALSGNTIYF
.	.	TRBJ2-1	TRBV27	TGTGCCAGCGGGTGGAGCTCCTACAATGAGCAGTTCTTC	CASGWSSYNEQFF
.	.	TRBJ1-5	TRBV5-1	TGCGCCAGCAGCTTGGCAGGGGCGAGCAATCAGCCCCAGCATTTT	CASSLAGASNQPQHF
.	once	TRBJ1-5	TRBV5-1	TGCGCCAGTTCTCCGGGGGAATACAATCAGCCCCAGCATTTT	CASSPGEYNQPQHF
.	.	TRBJ1-4	TRBV27	TGTGCCAGCAGTTCAATTCAGGGCTCAGGGCGTAATGAAAAACTGTTTTTT	CASSSIQGSGRNEKLFF
.	.	TRBJ2-7	TRBV9	TGTGCCAGCAGCGCGTCGTACTATGCCTACGAGCAGTACTTC	CASSASYYAYEQYF
.	.	TRBJ2-2	TRBV6-1	TGTGCCAGCAGCTCCGGGACAATGAACACCGGGGAGCTGTTTTTT	CASSSGTMNTGELFF
.	.	TRBJ1-1	TRBV5-5	TGTGCCAGCAGCGAAGTGGCAACAACTGAAGCTTTCTTT	CASSEVATTEAFF
TRBD2	.	TRBJ2-1	TRBV6-1	TGTGCCAGCAGTGAAGCCCTCGGGGCTAGCGGGCTCAACAATGAGCAGTTCTTC	CASSEALGASGLNNEQFF
TRBD1	.	TRBJ1-2	TRBV11-2	TGTGCCAGCAGCTTGGGGACAGGCTATTCCTTC	CASSLGTGYSF
TRBD2	.	TRBJ2-5	TRBV19	TGTGCCAGTAGTACTAGCGGGAGGGAGACCCAGTACTTC	CASSTSGRETQYF
TRBD2	.	TRBJ2-5	TRBV27	TGTGCCAGCAGTTTAGTAGCGGGAGGGTCACAAGAGACCCAGTACTTC	CASSLVAGGSQETQYF
TRBD2	.	TRBJ2-7	TRBV14	TGTGCCAGCCGGGGGGACTCCTACGAGCAGTACTTC	CASRGDSYEQYF
TRBD2	.	TRBJ2-6	TRBV9	TGTGCCAGCAGCGCCCACCGGGGGGTAGGGGCCAACGTCCTGACTTTC	CASSAHRGVGANVLTF
.	.	TRBJ2-1	TRBV6-5	TGTGCCAGCAGTTACGGTAGCGGCTCCTACAATGAGCAGTTCTTC	CASSYGSGSYNEQFF
.	.	TRBJ1-2	TRBV5-8	TGTGCCAGCAGCTTGGCCAGGGCCAACTATGGCTACACCTTC	CASSLARANYGYTF